The 4 T cell receptor beta chains below come from one sample, sequenced in a study of T cell responses to AZD1222 COVID-19 vaccine (dated by TCRdb to the early 2020s). Interpreted using the paper, the time point label stands for: baseline before first vaccination. Libraries were constructed by the immunoSEQ multiplex PCR assay. This immuneACCESS table, as held by TCRdb, lists in-frame sequences with V and J called but not all clones. Of the missing ones, under half trace to an unresolved V gene in checked studies; the others have no known cause. The sample profile shows 170,000 or so clones; about nine tenths of them were found once. The top ten hold about 3% of the sample. Here the sequenced sample was peripheral blood, taken on day 0 of AZD1222 vaccination. The receptor source for this set is an adult in good health.

CDR3 amino acids: CASSQVDGPPRSNQPQHF. The CDR3 coding sequence is TGTGCCAGCAGCCAAGTCGATGGGCCCCCCCGAAGCAATCAGCCCCAGCATTTT. The V and J genes are TRBV4-2 and TRBJ1-5; D remains unclear. CDR3 size: 18 residues. Germline V gene data show CDR1 as LGHNA and CDR2 as YNFKEQ. Trimming pared 1 base from V and 1 base from J, leaving 17 bases between.

The V call is TRBV12-3 or TRBV12-4, the J call TRBJ1-1, with no clear D. CDR3 size: 13 residues. V lost 11 bases and J 1 base, leaving 14 bases between the germline ends. The CDR3 bases are TGTGCCGGAAGAGCCAATCGGAACACTGAAGCTTTCTTT. Translated, it gives CAGRANRNTEAFF.

The CDR3 reads CASSPTLGGGDTQYF. CDR3 DNA: TGTGCCAGCAGTCCTACCCTAGGGGGGGGAGATACGCAGTATTTT. The chain carries TRBV6-5 and TRBJ2-3; D is perhaps TRBD2 (7 bases). The CDR3 consists of 15 residues. V was trimmed by 5 bases and J by 5 bases, leaving 17 bases between them. Germline V gene sequence: CDR1 MNHEY, CDR2 SVGAGI.

This rearrangement joins TRBV27 to TRBJ2-1; D remains ambiguous. Germline V gene sequence: CDR1 MNHEY, CDR2 SMNVEV (reference sequence). V dropped 4 bases and J dropped 8 bases, with 21 bases sitting between them. This CDR3 is built from 16 residues. The DNA of the CDR3 is TGTGCCAGCAGTTCGGACCTCCCGGCCCTCGGCGATGAGCAGTTCTTC. This sequence encodes CASSSDLPALGDEQFF.